A single sample is the source of the 31 T cell receptor beta chains below, sequenced in a study of T cell responses to AZD1222 COVID-19 vaccine. TCRdb's table, derived via immunoSEQ multiplex PCR, lists solely in-frame clones and lacks some. The sample has about 31,000 clones, 88% seen once; the top ten hold 11% to 15%. Material: peripheral blood, obtained 28 days after the second AZD1222 dose. The receptors here all came from an adult who received the AZD1222 COVID-19 vaccine.

The V and J genes are TRBV28 and TRBJ2-1, with 8 bases that match TRBD2. J was trimmed by 6 bases and V by 7 bases; bases with no gene match: 14. The CDR3 spans 16 residues. CDR1 MDHEN and CDR2 SYDVKM come from the germline V gene. The CDR3 reads CASTFTGTRVGNEQFF. CDR3 bases: TGTGCCAGCACATTTACCGGGACTAGAGTCGGCAATGAGCAGTTCTTC.

The CDR3 nucleotides are TGTGCCAGCAGCCTTACCCCAGTTATTCAAGAGACCCAGTACTTC. Amino acids: CASSLTPVIQETQYF. This chain joins TRBV9 and TRBJ2-5, with unresolved D. Germline V gene data show CDR1 as SGDLS and CDR2 as YYNGEE. CDR3 length: 15 amino acids. The germline V and J ends were trimmed by 4 bases and 2 bases, with 15 bases remaining between them.

The chain has TRBV7-3 and TRBJ1-6; D call uncertain. V was cut by 5 bases and J by 0 bases, with 11 bases left in between. The CDR3 has 16 residues. CDR1 SGHTA and CDR2 FQGTGA come from the germline V gene. The CDR3: CASSRDGVSYNSPLHF. The CDR3 DNA is TGTGCCAGCAGCCGCGACGGCGTCTCCTATAATTCACCCCTCCACTTT. Complete variable domain (other parts from reference TRBV7-3 and TRBJ1-6): GAGVSQTPSNKVTEKGKYVELRCDPISGHTALYWYRQSLGQGPEFLIYFQGTGAADDSGLPNDRFFAVRPEGSVSTLKIQRTERGDSAVYLCASSRDGVSYNSPLHFGNGTRLTVT.

This clone showed up just once. The rearrangement joins TRBV10-3 to TRBJ1-1; D unclear. V was clipped by 6 bases and J by 1 base, with 15 bases between them. The CDR3 is 15 amino acids. Germline V lookup: CDR1 ENHRY, CDR2 SYGVKD. The CDR3 is CAIRLSVVGNTEAFF. As DNA, the CDR3 is TGTGCCATCAGGCTATCAGTAGTAGGGAACACTGAAGCTTTCTTT.

This chain connects TRBV23-1 to TRBJ1-5; 7 nucleotides align to TRBD1. Being an ORF, TRBV23-1 has a function that is uncertain. The CDR3 sequence is 17 residues long. V was clipped by 4 bases and J by 4 bases; unmatched bases: 13. CDR3: CASSRLPRQGWNQPQHF. In DNA form, the CDR3 reads TGCGCCAGCAGTCGGCTACCGAGACAGGGTTGGAATCAGCCCCAGCATTTT.

The chain couples TRBV5-1 to TRBJ2-2; weak D call: TRBD1 (6 bases). The V end lost 0 bases, the J end lost 1 base, and 19 bases lay between the germline ends. The germline V gene encodes CDR1 SGHRS and CDR2 YFSETQ. The CDR3 runs to 19 residues. The CDR3 region is CASSLAVSRTVKNTGELFF. In DNA form, the CDR3 reads TGCGCCAGCAGCTTGGCCGTAAGTAGGACAGTTAAGAACACCGGGGAGCTGTTTTTT.

This chain connects TRBV6-2 or TRBV6-3 to TRBJ2-7; tentative D call: TRBD2 (6 bases). Germline V gives CDR1 MNHEY, CDR2 SVGEGT. V was pared by 4 bases and J by 5 bases, with 15 bases between. The CDR3 is made up of 14 amino acids. CDR3 loop: CASSWRGWMDEQYF. The CDR3, as DNA: TGTGCCAGCAGTTGGAGGGGTTGGATGGACGAGCAGTACTTC.

The genes are TRBV25-1 and TRBJ1-4; D gene ambiguous. The CDR3 length is 11 residues. V lost 5 bases, J lost 8 bases, and 6 bases lay in between. Per germline, CDR1 MGHDK and CDR2 SYGVNS. The CDR3 sequence is CASSFGEKLFF. DNA of the CDR3: TGTGCCAGCAGTTTTGGGGAAAAACTGTTTTTT.

This clone was found a few times. This chain links TRBV7-8 with TRBJ1-1; D is unresolved. Germline V gives CDR1 SGHVS, CDR2 FQNEAQ. The CDR3 extends over 13 amino acids. V was cut by 0 bases and J by 1 base, with 3 bases left in between. CDR3: CASSLARNTEAFF. CDR3 nucleotide sequence: TGTGCCAGCAGCTTAGCCAGGAACACTGAAGCTTTCTTT. The entire variable domain, with the rest obtained from reference TRBV7-8 and TRBJ1-1, is as follows: GAGVSQSPRYKVAKRGQDVALRCDPISGHVSLFWYQQALGQGPEFLTYFQNEAQLDKSGLPSDRFFAERPEGSVSTLKIQRTQQEDSAVYLCASSLARNTEAFFGQGTRLTVV.

The chain links TRBV28 to TRBJ2-4; D ambiguous. Germline loops: CDR1 MDHEN, CDR2 SYDVKM. This CDR3 is built from 11 residues. V lost 3 bases and J lost 6, with 3 bases in between. Here the CDR3 reads CASSLGNIQYF. DNA of the CDR3: TGTGCCAGCAGTTTGGGAAACATTCAGTACTTC.

This chain uses TRBV7-6 with TRBJ1-2, with 8 bases that match TRBD1. This CDR3 has 16 amino acids. Germline V CDR1 and CDR2: SGHVS, FNYEAQ. Losses at the gene ends were 5 bases for V and 1 base for J; bases not matched to a gene: 9. The CDR3 is CASSSGTGLFNYGYTF. Here the CDR3 DNA reads TGTGCCAGCAGCAGCGGGACAGGCCTATTTAACTATGGCTACACCTTC.

The rearrangement uses TRBV28 and TRBJ2-2; D gene unclear. The CDR3 consists of 14 residues. The germline V gene encodes CDR1 MDHEN and CDR2 SYDVKM. Trimming cost V 6 bases and J 1 base, with 9 bases left between them. The CDR3 DNA reads as TGTGCCAGCAGCACGACAATGAACACCGGGGAGCTGTTTTTT. Translating it yields CASSTTMNTGELFF. The entire variable domain, with the rest obtained from reference TRBV28 and TRBJ2-2, is as follows: DVKVTQSSRYLVKRTGEKVFLECVQDMDHENMFWYRQDPGLGLRLIYFSYDVKMKEKGDIPEGYSVSREKKERFSLILESASTNQTSMYLCASSTTMNTGELFFGEGSRLTVL.

This clone has a handful of counts. The genes are TRBV6-5 and TRBJ1-2; 8 bases fit TRBD1. Germline assignment: CDR1 MNHEY and CDR2 SVGAGI. V dropped 7 bases and J dropped 4; count of bases not matched to a gene: 8. The CDR3 sequence is 14 residues long. The CDR3 DNA follows: TGTGCCAGCATGAACTTGGACAGGGCCTATGGCTACACCTTC. Translation gives CASMNLDRAYGYTF.

The chain links TRBV7-2 to TRBJ1-5; TRBD1 agrees at 7 bases. Germline lookup yields CDR1 SGHTA and CDR2 FQGNSA. The V gene end was trimmed by 1 base and the J gene end by 6 bases; junction bases not matched to a gene: 6. There are 15 residues in the CDR3. CDR3 coding DNA: TGTGCCAGCAGCTTAGAGGCAGGGGGTCTTCAGCCCCAGCATTTT. As protein: CASSLEAGGLQPQHF.

The chain has TRBV6-5 and TRBJ2-7; 8 bases match TRBD1. This CDR3 is 14 amino acids long. Per germline, CDR1 MNHEY and CDR2 SVGAGI. Germline trimming cut 6 bases from V and 2 bases from J; bases unmatched to any gene: 6. CDR3 loop: CASRYNRGAYEQYF. In DNA, the CDR3 is TGTGCCAGCAGATACAACAGGGGGGCCTACGAGCAGTACTTC.

This clone was seen a handful of times. V usage is TRBV5-4 and J usage is TRBJ2-3; the D gene is possibly TRBD2 (6 bases). Germline V gene data show CDR1 as SGHNT and CDR2 as YYREEE (reference sequence). Trimming left V 4 bases short and J 6 bases short, with 24 bases between. This CDR3 comprises 17 residues. CDR3 region: CASSLSTGFVGLDTQYF. Here the CDR3 DNA reads TGTGCCAGCAGCCTGTCCACCGGCTTTGTGGGACTTGATACGCAGTATTTT.

This chain joins TRBV4-2 and TRBJ2-1; tentatively, D is TRBD2 (5 bases). This CDR3 has 15 residues. V was clipped by 0 bases and J by 6 bases, with 12 bases between them. Germline loops: CDR1 LGHNA, CDR2 YNFKEQ. This chain's CDR3 is CASSQDLRGANEQFF. The CDR3 DNA reads TGTGCCAGCAGCCAAGATCTACGGGGAGCCAATGAGCAGTTCTTC.

V gene TRBV4-1 combines with J gene TRBJ2-7; a possible D gene is TRBD2 (5 bases). Per the germline V gene, CDR1 is MGHRA and CDR2 is YSYEKL. The length of the CDR3 is 15 residues. Trimming removed 1 base at V and 3 bases at J, with 13 bases between. The DNA for the CDR3 is TGCGCCAGCAGCCAAGGGCTAGCCCTTATCTACGAGCAGTACTTC. Residues: CASSQGLALIYEQYF.

The CDR3 nucleotides are TGTGCCAGCAGGGAGGAGGGTTCTGGCTACACCTTC. It translates to CASREEGSGYTF. The chain couples TRBV28 to TRBJ1-2, with D hard to call. V lost 6 bases, J lost 7 bases, and 12 bases lay in between. The CDR3 is 12 amino acids. CDR1 is MDHEN, CDR2 SYDVKM, per germline.

The V call is TRBV19, the J call TRBJ1-5, with 9 bases lining up with TRBD1. The CDR3 spans 17 residues. With V trimmed by 6 bases and J by 0 bases, 9 bases remained unmatched. CDR1 and CDR2 from the germline V gene are LNHDA and SQIVND (reference sequence). CDR3 residues: CASSPGQGGYSNQPQHF. The CDR3 DNA follows: TGTGCCAGTAGCCCGGGACAGGGTGGATATAGCAATCAGCCCCAGCATTTT.

This chain joins TRBV28 and TRBJ1-1; D is undetermined. With 6 bases removed from V and 4 bases from J, the gap between germline ends came to 18 bases. Germline values: CDR1 MDHEN, CDR2 SYDVKM. CDR3 length equals 15 residues. The CDR3 spells CASRTTKGGITEAFF. CDR3 DNA sequence: TGTGCCAGCAGAACCACAAAAGGCGGAATCACTGAAGCTTTCTTT.

The V gene is TRBV7-8, the J gene TRBJ2-7; 12 nucleotides match TRBD2. Germline assignment: CDR1 SGHVS and CDR2 FQNEAQ. The CDR3 has 16 residues. The V and J ends lost 2 bases and 5 bases, in that order; junction bases with no gene match: 7. This chain's CDR3 is CASSLSSGGAHNEQYF. The CDR3 DNA reads as TGTGCCAGCAGCTTATCTAGCGGGGGGGCCCACAACGAGCAGTACTTC.

The rearrangement links TRBV6-1 to TRBJ2-7, with TRBD1 identical over 11 bases. The CDR3 extends over 16 amino acids. V shed 2 bases, J shed 6 bases, and the junction held 9 bases outside the gene matches. Per the germline V gene, CDR1 is MNHNS and CDR2 is SASEGT. CDR3 amino acids: CASSELIWTGGFEQYF. DNA for the CDR3: TGTGCCAGCAGTGAACTTATCTGGACAGGGGGCTTCGAGCAGTACTTC.

A few counts support this clone. V and J are TRBV4-1 and TRBJ2-7, with TRBD1 matching over 8 bases. This CDR3 has 15 amino acids. Per the germline V gene, CDR1 is MGHRA and CDR2 is YSYEKL. Unmatched junction bases numbered 10, after V lost 6 bases and J lost 3 bases. CDR3: CASRPTGTGVYEQYF. The CDR3 DNA follows: TGCGCCAGCAGGCCCACCGGGACAGGCGTCTACGAGCAGTACTTC.

The gene calls are TRBV6-5 and TRBJ1-1; D not resolved. V lost 11 bases, J lost 5 bases, and 15 bases lay in between. The CDR3 spans 12 residues. Germline values: CDR1 MNHEY, CDR2 SVGAGI. The CDR3 is CAAGVQGTEAFF. The CDR3 DNA reads as TGTGCCGCCGGGGTACAAGGGACTGAAGCTTTCTTT.

The V gene is TRBV7-2, the J gene TRBJ2-7; the D call may be TRBD1 or TRBD2 (6 bases each). This CDR3 contains 17 residues. Germline V lookup: CDR1 SGHTA, CDR2 FQGNSA. Trimming cost V 2 bases and J 7 bases, with 24 bases left between them. The DNA for the CDR3 is TGTGCCAGCAGCTTATTCTCTCTGTCGGGGGCGCGGGTGGAGCAGTACTTC. Translating gives CASSLFSLSGARVEQYF. Based on the CDR3 plus reference TRBV7-2 and TRBJ2-7, the full variable domain is GAGVSQSPSNKVTEKGKDVELRCDPISGHTALYWYRQSLGQGLEFLIYFQGNSAPDKSGLPSDRFSAERTGGSVSTLTIQRTQQEDSAVYLCASSLFSLSGARVEQYFGPGTRLTVT.

This chain connects TRBV7-9 to TRBJ1-4, with D tentatively TRBD1 (5 bases). In germline, CDR1 is SEHNR, CDR2 FQNEAQ (reference sequence). The CDR3 contains 17 residues. The V end was cut by 4 bases, the J end by 0 bases, with 15 bases between. The CDR3 here is CASSSPRDHSTNEKLFF. In nucleotides, the CDR3 is TGTGCCAGCAGCTCTCCGAGGGACCATTCAACTAATGAAAAACTGTTTTTT.

The chain uses TRBV19 and TRBJ1-6; D call uncertain. The germline V gene encodes CDR1 LNHDA and CDR2 SQIVND (reference sequence). The CDR3 runs to 15 residues. V dropped 5 bases and J dropped 0 bases, with 8 bases sitting between them. CDR3 nucleotide sequence: TGTGCCAGTAGTGGACCGCGCTCCTATAATTCACCCCTCCACTTT. It yields the protein CASSGPRSYNSPLHF. Based on the CDR3 plus reference TRBV19 and TRBJ1-6, the full variable domain is DGGITQSPKYLFRKEGQNVTLSCEQNLNHDAMYWYRQDPGQGLRLIYYSQIVNDFQKGDIAEGYSVSREKKESFPLTVTSAQKNPTAFYLCASSGPRSYNSPLHFGNGTRLTVT.

The chain joins TRBV28 to TRBJ1-2; 8 nucleotides match TRBD1. J lost 5 bases, V lost 6 bases, and 8 bases had no gene match. The CDR3 runs 14 residues. Germline V gene lookup returns CDR1 MDHEN and CDR2 SYDVKM. DNA for the CDR3: TGTGCCAGCAGCCAGAGTACAGGGGGGTATGGCTACACCTTC. It is translated as CASSQSTGGYGYTF.

This clone was observed a single time. This chain joins TRBV7-2 and TRBJ2-7, with D uncertain. There are 13 residues in the CDR3. Trimming removed 4 bases from V and 2 bases from J, with 9 bases in between. Germline assignment: CDR1 SGHTA and CDR2 FQGNSA. The DNA of the CDR3 is TGTGCCAGCAGCTCCCTCTACGCCTACGAGCAGTACTTC. Amino acid sequence: CASSSLYAYEQYF.

J is TRBJ1-2 and V is TRBV7-9, with TRBD1 matching over 8 bases. CDR1 is SEHNR, CDR2 FQNEAQ, per germline (reference sequence). This CDR3 contains 13 residues. V trimming: 1 base; J trimming: 8 bases; junction bases outside the gene matches: 3. The CDR3 DNA reads as TGTGCCAGCAGCTTAGGGGCAGGGGGCGGCTACACCTTC. This translates into CASSLGAGGGYTF.